This T cell receptor beta chain was found in a study of cytomegalovirus exposure and HLA in healthy donors. Study details: Earlier, about 180 million T cells were analyzed, and 90 million to 140 million unique TCR beta sequences were found among them.

The V gene's germline CDR1 is SGHRS and CDR2 YFSETQ. The CDR3 totals 14 residues. V lost 3 bases, J lost 3 bases, and 12 bases lay in between. A multiplex PCR was run with 60 Vbeta primers and 13 Jbeta primers. Measured with immunoSEQ multiplex PCR; TCRdb has only the in-frame clones, and not every one. This sample carries 200,000 to 250,000 clones, more than 60% of them seen once, and the ten largest clones take roughly a sixth. About this clone itself: Its antigen remains unidentified.

Regarding the study as a whole: 16,951 TCR beta sequences were associated with HLA alleles at 0.05 false discovery rate in a later analysis. In a later analysis, a genetic analysis reported fewer productive-TCR N-insertions in an Asian-associated ancestry cluster than the cohort average.

The receptor was derived from a man aged 40-55 years in good health and CMV-seronegative. The sequenced sample was PBMCs. V gene TRBV5-1 combines with J gene TRBJ2-5; D possibly corresponds to TRBD2 (6 bases). CDR3 DNA: TGCGCCAGCAGCTCGCTTAGCGGAGAAGAGACCCAGTACTTC. Protein product: CASSSLSGEETQYF.